This T cell receptor (beta chain) originates from a study of T-cell reconstitution after alpha-beta-depleted transplantation in children. The TCRbeta library incorporated unique molecular identifiers. MiXCR, applied by TCRdb to the PCR reads, yields one record per CDR3 protein. The repertoire includes approximately 590,000 distinct CDR3 sequences, 10% of them detected once, and roughly 4% sits in the top ten. The V and J ends lost 5 bases and 7 bases, in that order; junction bases with no gene match: 9. CDR3 length: 15 amino acids. Germline lookup yields CDR1 SEHNR and CDR2 FQNEAQ (reference sequence).

The clonotype originates from a human donor who donated a stem cell graft to a child with acute myeloid leukemia. This chain links TRBV7-9 with TRBJ2-1; 9 nucleotides agree with TRBD2. The source material was PBMCs from the stem cell graft donor, sampled from the stem cell graft. CDR3 in amino acids: CASSPLAGPKNEQFF. Here the CDR3 DNA reads TGTGCCAGCAGCCCTCTAGCGGGACCTAAAAATGAGCAGTTCTTC.